This T cell receptor (beta chain) was observed in a study of graft-versus-host responses after intestinal transplantation. CDR3 size: 13 residues. Trimming shortened V by 4 bases and J by 6 bases, and 14 bases separated the two germline ends. The germline V gene encodes CDR1 SGHRS and CDR2 YFSETQ. On this clone: What it recognizes is unknown.

TCRdb's table, derived via immunoSEQ multiplex PCR, lists solely in-frame clones and lacks some. The sample holds 90,000 to 100,000 clones, around nine tenths seen once. The source was unstimulated CD8+ T cells sorted from spleen or lymph node cells, collected before intestinal transplant. V and J are TRBV5-1 and TRBJ2-7; D call uncertain. The source is a human donor who received an intestinal transplant. Here the CDR3 DNA reads TGCGCCAGCAGCCTTGGGCCCGGCAGCGAGCAGTACTTC. Its protein is CASSLGPGSEQYF.